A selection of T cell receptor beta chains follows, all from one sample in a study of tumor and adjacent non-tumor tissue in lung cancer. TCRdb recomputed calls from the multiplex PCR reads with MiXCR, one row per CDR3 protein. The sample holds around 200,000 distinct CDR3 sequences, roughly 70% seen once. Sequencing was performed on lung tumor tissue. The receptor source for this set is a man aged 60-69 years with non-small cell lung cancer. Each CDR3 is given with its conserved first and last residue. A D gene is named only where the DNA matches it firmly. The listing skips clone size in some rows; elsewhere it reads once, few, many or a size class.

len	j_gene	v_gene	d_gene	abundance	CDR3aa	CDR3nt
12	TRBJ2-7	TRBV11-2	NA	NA	CASSVGAREQYF	TGCGCCAGCAGCGTGGGAGCGAGGGAGCAGTACTTC
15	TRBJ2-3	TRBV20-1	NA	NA	CSSRGAGRVTDTQYF	TGCAGTTCTAGAGGGGCAGGGCGGGTCACAGATACGCAGTATTTT
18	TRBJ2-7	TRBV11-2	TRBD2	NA	CASSPPTSGGDKTYEQYF	TGTGCCAGTAGCCCCCCGACTAGCGGGGGGGATAAGACCTACGAGCAGTACTTC
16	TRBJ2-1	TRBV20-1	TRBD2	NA	CSAADFGTSAYNEQFF	TGCAGTGCCGCAGATTTTGGGACTAGCGCTTACAATGAACAGTTCTTC
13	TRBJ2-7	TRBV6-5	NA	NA	CASRRSALYEQYF	TGTGCCAGCAGGCGGTCCGCCCTCTACGAGCAGTACTTC
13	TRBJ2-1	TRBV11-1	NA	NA	CATSLVFLPTQFF	TGTGCCACCAGCTTAGTGTTCTTGCCAACCCAGTTCTTC
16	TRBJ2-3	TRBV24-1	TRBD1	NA	CATSDETGVGTDTQYF	TGTGCCACCAGTGATGAGACAGGGGTTGGCACAGATACGCAGTATTTT
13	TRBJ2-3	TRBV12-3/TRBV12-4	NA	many	CASSSRGTDTQYF	TGTGCCAGCAGCTCCCGTGGGACAGATACGCAGTATTTT
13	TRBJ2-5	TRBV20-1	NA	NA	CSTLDTEKETQYF	TGCAGTACTCTCGACACAGAGAAAGAGACCCAGTACTTC
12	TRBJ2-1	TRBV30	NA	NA	CAWSPEYNEQFF	TGTGCCTGGAGCCCCGAGTACAATGAGCAGTTCTTC
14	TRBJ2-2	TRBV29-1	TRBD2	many	CSVSTSANTGELFF	TGCAGCGTGTCGACTAGCGCGAACACCGGGGAGCTGTTTTTT
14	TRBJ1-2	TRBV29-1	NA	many	CSVDRSGIHYGYTF	TGCAGCGTTGATAGGTCAGGGATTCACTATGGCTACACCTTC
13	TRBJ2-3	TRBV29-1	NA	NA	CSAQGLSIDTQYF	TGCAGTGCTCAGGGTTTGAGCATAGATACGCAGTATTTT
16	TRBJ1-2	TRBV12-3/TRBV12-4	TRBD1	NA	CTSSPRSGQGLSGYTF	TGTACCAGCAGCCCAAGGTCGGGACAGGGATTGAGTGGCTACACCTTC
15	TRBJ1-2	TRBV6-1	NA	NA	CASIPPTGHTYGYTF	TGTGCCAGCATCCCACCGACAGGCCATACCTATGGCTACACCTTC
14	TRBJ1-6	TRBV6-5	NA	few	CASSYRVFNSPLHF	TGTGCCAGCAGTTACAGGGTTTTTAATTCACCCCTCCACTTT
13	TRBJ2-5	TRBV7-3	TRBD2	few	CASSGLAGEAQYF	TGTGCCAGCAGCGGACTAGCGGGAGAGGCCCAGTACTTC
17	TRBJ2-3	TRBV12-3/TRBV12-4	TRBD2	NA	CASSLGTSGRAKDTQYF	TGTGCCAGCAGTTTAGGGACTAGCGGGAGGGCCAAAGATACGCAGTATTTT
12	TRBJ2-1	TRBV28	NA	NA	CGSKQGVNEQFF	TGTGGCAGCAAACAGGGAGTTAATGAGCAGTTCTTC
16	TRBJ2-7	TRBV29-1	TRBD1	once	CSLQIRTGGEEDEQYF	TGCAGCCTTCAAATCCGGACAGGGGGTGAAGAAGATGAGCAGTACTTC
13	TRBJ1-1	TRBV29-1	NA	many	CSGLTPGNTEAFF	TGCAGCGGCCTAACCCCAGGGAACACTGAAGCTTTCTTT
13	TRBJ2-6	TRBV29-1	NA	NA	CSVPALGANVLTF	TGCAGCGTTCCCGCCTTAGGGGCCAACGTCCTGACTTTC
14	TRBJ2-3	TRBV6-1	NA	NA	CASSEGRGTDTQYF	TGTGCCAGCAGTGAGGGCAGAGGCACAGATACGCAGTATTTT
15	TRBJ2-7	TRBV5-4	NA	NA	CASSLDGGGAYGQYF	TGTGCCAGCAGCCTGGACGGTGGGGGTGCCTACGGGCAGTATTTC
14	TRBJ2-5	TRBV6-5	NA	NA	CASSDTGTAGDRYF	TGTGCCAGCAGTGATACCGGGACAGCGGGGGACCGGTACTTC
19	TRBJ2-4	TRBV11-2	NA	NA	CASSLEAPQGIWAKNIQYF	TGTGCCAGCAGCTTAGAGGCCCCACAGGGTATCTGGGCCAAAAACATTCAGTACTTC
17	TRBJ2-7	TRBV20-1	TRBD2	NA	CSASPELTSGGTYEQYF	TGCAGTGCTAGTCCTGAGTTGACTAGCGGGGGGACCTACGAGCAGTACTTC
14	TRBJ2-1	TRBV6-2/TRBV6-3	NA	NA	CTSTDWTARYEQFF	TGTACCAGCACCGACTGGACAGCCCGCTATGAGCAGTTCTTC